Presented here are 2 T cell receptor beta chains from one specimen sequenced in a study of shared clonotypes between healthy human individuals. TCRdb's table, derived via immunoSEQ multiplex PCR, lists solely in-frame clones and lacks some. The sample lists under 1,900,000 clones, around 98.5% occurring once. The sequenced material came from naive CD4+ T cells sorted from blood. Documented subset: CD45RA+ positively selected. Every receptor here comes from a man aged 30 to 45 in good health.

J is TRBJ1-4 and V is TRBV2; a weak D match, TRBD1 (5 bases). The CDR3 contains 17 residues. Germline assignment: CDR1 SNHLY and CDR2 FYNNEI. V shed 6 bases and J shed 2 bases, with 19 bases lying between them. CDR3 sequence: CASSPLGISGTNEKLFF. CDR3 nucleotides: TGTGCCAGCAGCCCACTAGGGATTTCAGGGACTAATGAAAAACTGTTTTTT.

CDR3 sequence reads: CASRVVGQGSYEQYF. In DNA, the CDR3 is TGTGCCAGTAGAGTGGTGGGACAGGGTTCCTACGAGCAGTACTTC. V gene TRBV6-1 combines with J gene TRBJ2-7; 9 bases agree with TRBD1. The length of the CDR3 is 15 residues. CDR1 is MNHNS, CDR2 SASEGT, per germline. Trimming removed 9 bases from V and 1 base from J; junction bases left unmatched: 10.